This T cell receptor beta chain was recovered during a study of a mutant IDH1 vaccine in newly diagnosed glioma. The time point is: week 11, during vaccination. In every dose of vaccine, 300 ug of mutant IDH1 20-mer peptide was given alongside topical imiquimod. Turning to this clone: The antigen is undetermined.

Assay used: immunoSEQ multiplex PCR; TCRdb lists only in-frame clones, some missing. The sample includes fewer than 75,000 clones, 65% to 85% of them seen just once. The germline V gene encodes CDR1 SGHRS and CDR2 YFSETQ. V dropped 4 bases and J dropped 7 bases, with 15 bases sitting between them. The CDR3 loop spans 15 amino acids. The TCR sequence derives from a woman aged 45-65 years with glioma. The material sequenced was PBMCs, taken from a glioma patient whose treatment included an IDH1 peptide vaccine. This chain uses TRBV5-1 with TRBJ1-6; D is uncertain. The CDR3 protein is CASSRQETGNSPLHF. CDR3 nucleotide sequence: TGCGCCAGCAGCCGCCAGGAAACGGGGAATTCACCCCTCCACTTT. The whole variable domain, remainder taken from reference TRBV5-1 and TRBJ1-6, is KAGVTQTPRYLIKTRGQQVTLSCSPISGHRSVSWYQQTPGQGLQFLFEYFSETQRNKGNFPGRFSGRQFSNSRSEMNVSTLELGDSALYLCASSRQETGNSPLHFGNGTRLTVT.